The T cell receptor beta chain under discussion was sequenced for a study of chemoradiotherapy in HPV16-positive cancers. The ends were cut back, 4 bases at V and 5 bases at J, with 18 bases in the middle. The germline gives CDR1 SGHNT, CDR2 YYREEE (reference sequence). The CDR3 is made up of 15 amino acids. Libraries were prepared by immunoSEQ multiplex PCR; TCRdb keeps only in-frame clonotypes and omits some of them. Among approximately 8,400 clones listed, 80% were seen once. The chain couples TRBV5-4 to TRBJ1-2; D is possibly TRBD1 (5 bases). Collection took place from a patient who underwent chemoradiotherapy. The receptor's source is a human donor with HPV-associated anogenital cancer. Here the CDR3 DNA reads TGTGCCAGCAGCCCTAGTGGGACGGACATTTATGGCTACACCTTC. Residues: CASSPSGTDIYGYTF.